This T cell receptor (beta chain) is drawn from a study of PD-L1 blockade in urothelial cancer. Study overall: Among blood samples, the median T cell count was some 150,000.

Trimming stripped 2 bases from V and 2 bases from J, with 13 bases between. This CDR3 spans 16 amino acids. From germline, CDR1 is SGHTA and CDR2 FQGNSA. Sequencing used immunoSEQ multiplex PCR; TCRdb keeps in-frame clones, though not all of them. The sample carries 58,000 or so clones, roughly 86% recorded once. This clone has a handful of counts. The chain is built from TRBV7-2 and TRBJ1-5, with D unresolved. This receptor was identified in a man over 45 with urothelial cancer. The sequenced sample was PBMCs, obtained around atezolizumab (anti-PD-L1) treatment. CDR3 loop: CASSLRPPAGNQPQHF. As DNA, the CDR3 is TGTGCCAGCAGCTTACGCCCTCCGGCGGGCAATCAGCCCCAGCATTTT.